This T cell receptor beta chain appears in the sequencing data of a study of human T cells and chemical hapten exposure. Background on the study: Small discrepancies in pooled library volume mainly accounted for the varying TCR yields per sample. The study's findings and limits: The number of TCRs over 1 in 1000 frequency stayed unchanged after DPC.

Individual cDNA molecules (in the library) carried attached unique molecular identifiers. TCRdb ran MiXCR on the 5' RACE reads and lists one entry per CDR3 protein. The sample has 130,000 or so distinct CDR3 sequences; roughly 4% are singletons. CDR1 MNHEY and CDR2 SVGEGT come from the germline V gene. The CDR3 spans 17 residues. V lost 2 bases to trimming and J lost 0 bases, with 14 bases between them. From whole blood left unfractionated, total RNA was extracted. This clonotype was recorded at least ten times. Its antigen is not known. The chain is built from TRBV6-2 or TRBV6-3 and TRBJ2-1; D gene ambiguous. The clonotype originates from a female donor in good health. CDR3 amino acids: CASSYGEGPFSYNEQFF. The CDR3 nucleotides are TGTGCCAGCAGTTACGGGGAAGGGCCCTTCTCCTACAATGAGCAGTTCTTC.